Listed below are T cell receptor beta chains from one sample, sequenced in a study of cytomegalovirus exposure and HLA in healthy donors. Assay: immunoSEQ multiplex PCR; the TCRdb copy retains only in-frame clones and omits some. The sample shows 130,000 or so clones, more than 60% of them seen only once. The specimen was PBMCs. The source of these receptors is a man between 35 and 55 years old in good health and CMV-seronegative. Each CDR3 is given with its conserved first and last residue.

CASTRQGDNSPLHF	TRBV5-1	TRBJ1-6
CASSLGQLGTDTQYF	TRBV5-1	TRBJ2-3
CSVEFRDREDYEQYF	TRBV29-1	TRBJ2-7
CASSSTDTGETQYF	TRBV7-3	TRBJ2-5
CASSFDPGQVNEKLFF	TRBV5-1	TRBJ1-4
CASSSGLMGGGDTQYF	TRBV7-8	TRBJ2-3
CASSPRPTPEVSGYTF	TRBV7-2	TRBJ1-2
CAFRKGGAGEKLFF	TRBV2	TRBJ1-4
CASSTGEYYGYTF	TRBV6-5	TRBJ1-2
CASSYSTGGPHEQYF	TRBV6-5	TRBJ2-7
CASSVGHDHPIYEQYF	TRBV9	TRBJ2-7
CASSEGPSERGEQYF	TRBV2	TRBJ2-7
CASSLTKSGQYF	TRBV7-9	TRBJ2-7
CASRPSLATGQPQHF	TRBV6-5	TRBJ1-5
CASSPDRFNTEAFF	TRBV7-9	TRBJ1-1
CASSLIWTGSNEQYF	TRBV27	TRBJ2-7
CASLDSLNTEAFF	TRBV18	TRBJ1-1
CASSPGGGPNEQFF	TRBV6-1	TRBJ2-1
CASSLETGVTGPQHF	TRBV5-5	TRBJ1-5
CASSFLAGGQETQYF	TRBV28	TRBJ2-5
CASSEGRVEKLFF	TRBV2	TRBJ1-4
CASSFLPINSPLHF	TRBV11-2	TRBJ1-6
CASSSRDRGPGELFF	TRBV5-1	TRBJ2-2
CASSPRAGKETQYF	TRBV5-4	TRBJ2-5
CASSLGPPGNQPQHF	TRBV5-1	TRBJ1-5
CAWSVHLTIGGNTEAFF	TRBV30	TRBJ1-1
CASSPRVSVETQYF	TRBV7-9	TRBJ2-5
CASSKTGDYGYTF	TRBV10-2	TRBJ1-2
CASSLAGTGWYF	TRBV7-8	TRBJ1-3
CASSIGGAGLTDTQYF	TRBV7-3	TRBJ2-3
CASKGQGSNQPQHF	TRBV7-2	TRBJ1-5
CASSFRLRRGATNEKLFF	TRBV5-6	TRBJ1-4
CASSPSGGPWEQYF	TRBV7-2	TRBJ2-7
CASSFQTSGPYEQYF	TRBV27	TRBJ2-7
CASSFHPLRTGYYEQYF	TRBV13	TRBJ2-7
CASSLGGAGWNSPLHF	TRBV5-4	TRBJ1-6
CASSLTEGATEAFF	TRBV7-3	TRBJ1-1
CASRHQAGGGEGTDTQYF	TRBV7-9	TRBJ2-3